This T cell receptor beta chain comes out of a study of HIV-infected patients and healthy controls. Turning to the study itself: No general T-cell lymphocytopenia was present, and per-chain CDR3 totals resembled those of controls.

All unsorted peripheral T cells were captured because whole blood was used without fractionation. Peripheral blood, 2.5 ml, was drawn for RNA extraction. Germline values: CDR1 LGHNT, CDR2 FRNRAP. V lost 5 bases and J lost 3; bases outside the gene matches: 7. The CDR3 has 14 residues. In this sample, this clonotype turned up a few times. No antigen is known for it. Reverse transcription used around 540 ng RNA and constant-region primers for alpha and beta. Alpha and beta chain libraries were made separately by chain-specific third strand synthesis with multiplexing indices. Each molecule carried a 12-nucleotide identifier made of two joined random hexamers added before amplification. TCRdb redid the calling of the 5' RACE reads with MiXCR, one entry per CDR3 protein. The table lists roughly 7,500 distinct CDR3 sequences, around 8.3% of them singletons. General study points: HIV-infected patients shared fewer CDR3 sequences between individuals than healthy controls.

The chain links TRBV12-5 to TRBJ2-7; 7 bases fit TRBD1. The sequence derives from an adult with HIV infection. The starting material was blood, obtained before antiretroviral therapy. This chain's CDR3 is CASGPFRGSYEQYF. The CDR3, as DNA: TGTGCTAGTGGTCCCTTCAGGGGGAGCTACGAGCAGTACTTC.